These 29 T cell receptor beta chains originate from one sample sequenced in a study of blood T cells in healthy people across ages. Then a second PCR, running roughly 7 to 11 cycles, was carried out with a sample-barcoded 5' primer and a J-beta primer mix. TCRdb used MiXCR to reprocess the 5' RACE reads, holding one entry per CDR3 protein. The data contain roughly 680,000 distinct CDR3 sequences, approximately 52% of them singletons. Sequencing was performed on blood. Receptors were obtained from a woman of 80 years or more in good health.

This clonotype was detected only a few times. The gene calls are TRBV6-6 and TRBJ2-7, with unresolved D. Germline-derived CDR1 and CDR2 are MNHNY and SVGAGI (reference sequence). This CDR3 is 15 amino acids long. V dropped 5 bases and J dropped 0 bases, with 14 bases sitting between them. CDR3 protein: CASSVPGSSSYEQYF. CDR3 DNA: TGTGCCAGCAGTGTCCCCGGCTCCAGCTCCTACGAGCAGTACTTC.

V usage is TRBV29-1 and J usage is TRBJ1-4; 9 positions agree with TRBD1. This CDR3 comprises 15 residues. Germline CDR1 is SQVTM and CDR2 is ANQGSEA. The ends lost 1 base at V and 7 bases at J; junction bases unmatched: 7. CDR3 sequence (DNA): TGCAGCGTTGAAGCTCAGACAGGGGGGACTGAAAAACTGTTTTTT. Amino acid sequence: CSVEAQTGGTEKLFF.

The chain carries TRBV15 and TRBJ2-6; possibly TRBD2 for D (6 bases). V was clipped by 9 bases and J by 12 bases, with 21 bases between them. CDR1 is LNHNV, CDR2 YYDKDF, per germline (reference sequence). The CDR3 sequence is 14 residues long. CDR3 protein: CATSRDALSGVLTF. The CDR3 nucleotides are TGTGCCACTAGTCGGGACGCACTTAGCGGCGTCCTGACTTTC.

This clonotype was seen at least ten times. The chain employs TRBV3-1 and TRBJ2-3, with D possibly being TRBD2 (6 bases). CDR3 length equals 14 residues. The germline V and J ends were trimmed by 3 bases and 1 base, with 8 bases remaining between them. Germline assignment: CDR1 LGHDT and CDR2 YNNKEL (reference sequence). The CDR3 DNA is TGTGCCAGCAGCCATCGCGGGGGCACAGATACGCAGTATTTT. Translating gives CASSHRGGTDTQYF.

V gene TRBV12-3 or TRBV12-4 combines with J gene TRBJ2-3; D uncertain. Between the trimmed V and J ends, which lost 2 bases and 9 bases, there was a span of 12 bases. This CDR3 comprises 13 residues. The CDR3 DNA sequence: TGTGCCAGCAGTTTACTTGTGTTCGTGACGCAGTATTTT. Protein product: CASSLLVFVTQYF.

The chain uses TRBV14 and TRBJ1-2; D is ambiguous. Trimming removed 2 bases from V and 5 bases from J, with 15 bases in between. The germline gives CDR1 SGHDN, CDR2 FVKESK. The CDR3 length is 15 residues. In nucleotides, the CDR3 is TGTGCCAGCAGCCAAATAGGACTTTCGGGGTATGGCTACACCTTC. Translating gives CASSQIGLSGYGYTF. Together with reference TRBV14 and TRBJ1-2, the CDR3 gives the full variable domain: EAGVTQFPSHSVIEKGQTVTLRCDPISGHDNLYWYRRVMGKEIKFLLHFVKESKQDESGMPNNRFLAERTGGTYSTLKVQPAELEDSGVYFCASSQIGLSGYGYTFGSGTRLTVV.

Concerning this clonotype itself: Possible read error: a much larger clone is one base away. V usage is TRBV7-2 and J usage is TRBJ2-7; D unresolved. CDR1 SGHTA and CDR2 FQGNSA come from the germline V gene. The CDR3 has 12 amino acids. CDR3 nucleotide sequence: TGTGCCGGCAGCACCACCTTCTACGAGCAGTACTTC. This codes for CAGSTTFYEQYF.

This clonotype has just a few counts. This chain links TRBV20-1 with TRBJ1-6; 7 bases agree with TRBD1. In germline, CDR1 is DFQATT, CDR2 SNEGSKA (reference sequence). This CDR3 spans 16 amino acids. V was pared by 6 bases and J by 9 bases, with 17 bases of the junction left unmatched. This chain's CDR3 is CSARLGTGDFGSPLHF. The CDR3 DNA sequence: TGCAGTGCCCGGCTGGGAACAGGGGATTTCGGTTCACCCCTCCACTTT.

J is TRBJ1-2 and V is TRBV12-3 or TRBV12-4; TRBD1 matches at 7 bases. J was trimmed by 2 bases and V by 5 bases; bases with no gene match: 11. The CDR3 has 16 residues. The CDR3 DNA follows: TGTGCCAGCAGTCCGAGACGGACAGGACAGAACTATGGCTACACCTTC. Translating it yields CASSPRRTGQNYGYTF.

The chain employs TRBV6-1 and TRBJ2-3; either TRBD1 or TRBD2 may fit D (5 bases each). CDR1 is MNHNS and CDR2 is SASEGT in the germline V gene. CDR3 length equals 14 residues. Between the trimmed V and J ends, which lost 7 bases and 6 bases, there was a span of 17 bases. The CDR3 spells CASTRSRAGDTQYF. The CDR3 DNA reads as TGTGCCAGCACCCGATCGAGGGCAGGGGATACGCAGTATTTT.

The genes are TRBV7-9 and TRBJ2-5, with D possibly TRBD2 on 5 matching bases. Deletions cut 2 bases from V and 4 bases from J, with 14 bases between. The germline CDR1 and CDR2 sequences are SEHNR and FQNEAQ (reference sequence). The CDR3 sequence is 15 residues long. The CDR3 nucleotides read TGTGCCAGCAGCTTATCGCCAGGACTCGGAGAGACCCAGTACTTC. It yields the protein CASSLSPGLGETQYF.

Turning to this clonotype: Possible read error: a much larger clone is one base away. The chain joins TRBV9 to TRBJ2-1; tentatively, D is TRBD2 (6 bases). CDR3 size: 14 residues. Between the trimmed V and J ends, which lost 3 bases and 7 bases, there was a span of 14 bases. Germline V lookup: CDR1 SGDLS, CDR2 YYNGEE. The CDR3 sequence: CASSARSRENEQFF. CDR3 sequence (DNA): TGTGCCAGCAGCGCCAGATCTCGGGAGAATGAGCAGTTCTTC.

There are many counts of this clonotype. V gene TRBV27 combines with J gene TRBJ2-5; 9 nucleotides align to TRBD1. V shed 5 bases and J 5 bases; nucleotides not matched to a gene: 6. This CDR3 region has 14 residues. CDR1 and CDR2 from the germline V gene are MNHEY and SMNVEV (reference sequence). For the CDR3, the DNA is TGTGCCAGCAGTCCGGGGACAGGGCGGGAGACCCAGTACTTC. Translated, it gives CASSPGTGRETQYF.

This clonotype was detected only once. The V call is TRBV20-1, the J call TRBJ1-6; D call uncertain. CDR3 length: 13 amino acids. V lost 0 bases to trimming and J lost 7 bases, with 7 bases between them. Germline CDR1 reads DFQATT; CDR2 reads SNEGSKA (reference sequence). CDR3 sequence reads: CSARDNSNSPLHF. The CDR3, as DNA: TGCAGTGCTAGAGATAACAGCAATTCACCCCTCCACTTT.

This clonotype was observed a few times. The genes are TRBV29-1 and TRBJ1-5; maybe TRBD1 (5 bases). This CDR3 is built from 14 residues. Trimming took 6 bases from V and 0 from J, leaving 12 bases between them. Germline V gene sequence: CDR1 SQVTM, CDR2 ANQGSEA. The CDR3 protein is CSVREGNSNQPQHF. CDR3 sequence (DNA): TGCAGCGTACGGGAGGGGAATAGCAATCAGCCCCAGCATTTT.

The chain is built from TRBV6-2 or TRBV6-3 and TRBJ2-5; D call uncertain. The CDR3 spans 15 residues. The germline CDR1 and CDR2 sequences are MNHEY and SVGEGT. V was pared by 2 bases and J by 11 bases, with 21 bases between. This chain's CDR3 is CASSYSYGSYNEQYF. CDR3 DNA sequence: TGTGCCAGCAGTTACAGTTATGGCTCCTACAATGAGCAGTACTTC.

This clonotype occurred a few times. The chain couples TRBV7-2 to TRBJ1-6, with D tentatively TRBD1 (5 bases). Germline V lookup: CDR1 SGHTA, CDR2 FQGNSA. The V gene lost 3 bases and the J gene lost 0 bases, with 15 bases spanning the gap. CDR3 length: 18 residues. The CDR3 bases are TGTGCCAGCAGCTTTTTGGGGACCCGTAGCTCCTATAATTCACCCCTCCACTTT. Its protein is CASSFLGTRSSYNSPLHF.

The chain couples TRBV6-1 to TRBJ2-1, with 8 positions matching TRBD2. Trimming took 7 bases from V and 5 from J; bases not matched to a gene: 10. CDR1 and CDR2 (germline): MNHNS, SASEGT. The CDR3 spans 15 residues. CDR3 sequence: CASMGRRAGDNEQFF. The CDR3 coding sequence is TGTGCCAGCATGGGGCGAAGAGCGGGAGACAATGAGCAGTTCTTC.

This clonotype came up a few times. This chain links TRBV7-3 with TRBJ2-1, with TRBD2 matching 7 bases. The CDR3 totals 15 residues. J lost 5 bases, V lost 8 bases, and 12 bases had no gene match. The V gene's germline CDR1 is SGHTA and CDR2 FQGTGA. The CDR3 loop is CASHPSGTNNNEQFF. CDR3 nucleotide sequence: TGTGCCAGCCATCCCTCCGGGACTAACAACAATGAGCAGTTCTTC.

This clonotype appeared a few times. The CDR3 protein is CAWTPGVNQPQHF. The CDR3 DNA reads as TGTGCCTGGACCCCGGGGGTCAATCAGCCCCAGCATTTT. The chain is built from TRBV30 and TRBJ1-5; TRBD1 might be the D (5 bases). This CDR3 spans 13 amino acids. With 4 bases removed from V and 3 bases from J, the gap between germline ends came to 10 bases. The germline V gene encodes CDR1 GTSNPN and CDR2 SVGIG (reference sequence).

V and J are TRBV6-1 and TRBJ1-1; tentatively, D is TRBD1 (6 bases). CDR1 and CDR2 from the germline V gene are MNHNS and SASEGT. Trimming removed 6 bases at V and 6 bases at J, with 20 bases between. The CDR3 spans 15 residues. The CDR3 DNA is TGTGCCAGCAGAAGCCCGGGACAACAGAAGGCTGAAGCTTTCTTT. This translates into CASRSPGQQKAEAFF.

The chain employs TRBV4-2 and TRBJ2-4; weak D call: TRBD2 (5 bases). This CDR3 has 13 residues. The germline V and J ends were trimmed by 0 bases and 13 bases, with 13 bases remaining between them. Per germline, CDR1 LGHNA and CDR2 YNFKEQ. This CDR3 reads CASSQDETREQYF. The CDR3 DNA follows: TGTGCCAGCAGCCAAGATGAAACGAGGGAGCAGTACTTC.

The sample holds many counts of this clonotype. The chain links TRBV2 to TRBJ1-6; D gene unclear. Germline V gene sequence: CDR1 SNHLY, CDR2 FYNNEI. The germline V and J ends were trimmed by 8 bases and 0 bases, with 8 bases remaining between them. The CDR3 has 14 residues. CDR3 region: CASQLSSYNSPLHF. CDR3 DNA sequence: TGTGCCAGCCAACTCAGCTCCTATAATTCACCCCTCCACTTT.

There are many counts of this clonotype. The chain links TRBV12-5 to TRBJ1-2; unclear D gene. The CDR3 length is 15 residues. CDR1 is LGHNT, CDR2 FRNRAP, per germline. The V gene lost 6 bases and the J gene lost 4 bases, with 18 bases spanning the gap. The CDR3 nucleotides are TGTGCTAGTGGGGATTCCGACGTTAGATCCTATGGCTACACCTTC. Protein: CASGDSDVRSYGYTF.

The rearrangement uses TRBV4-2 and TRBJ2-3; D not resolved. The germline V gene encodes CDR1 LGHNA and CDR2 YNFKEQ. The CDR3 extends over 14 amino acids. Trimming took off 1 base at V and 9 bases at J, with 14 bases between the two ends. The CDR3 sequence is CASSQGSTMETQYF. The CDR3 DNA sequence: TGTGCCAGCAGCCAAGGTTCGACGATGGAGACGCAGTATTTT.

Details on this clonotype: One end of the junction fails to match germline, which may point to a read error. The V and J genes are TRBV7-8 and TRBJ1-6; the D is unclear. The germline V gene encodes CDR1 SGHVS and CDR2 FQNEAQ. This CDR3 comprises 13 residues. CDR3 loop: CVSSPRLNSPLHF. CDR3 coding DNA: TGTGTCAGCAGCCCTCGCCTCAATTCACCCCTCCACTTT.

The V call is TRBV6-1, the J call TRBJ2-7; 12 bases are a match to TRBD2. From germline, CDR1 is MNHNS and CDR2 SASEGT. The CDR3 has 15 residues. V gave up 3 bases and J gave up 2 bases; unmatched junction bases: 2. The DNA of the CDR3 is TGTGCCAGCAGTGACCGACTAGCGGGAGCCTACGAGCAGTACTTC. Amino acid sequence: CASSDRLAGAYEQYF.

This clonotype was counted a few times. This sequence joins TRBV3-1 and TRBJ1-2; D gene uncertain. Trimming shortened V by 2 bases and J by 6 bases, and 13 bases separated the two germline ends. CDR3 length: 14 residues. Germline V gives CDR1 LGHDT, CDR2 YNNKEL (reference sequence). The CDR3 spells CASSQHERTNGYTF. CDR3 DNA: TGTGCCAGCAGCCAACACGAGAGGACCAATGGCTACACCTTC.

The CDR3: CASSQGGGDNQPQHF. CDR3 in DNA: TGTGCCAGCAGCCAAGGGGGGGGGGACAATCAGCCCCAGCATTTT. The V gene is TRBV3-1, the J gene TRBJ1-5; a weak D match, TRBD1 (5 bases). The germline V gene encodes CDR1 LGHDT and CDR2 YNNKEL (reference sequence). The CDR3 runs to 15 residues. V was trimmed by 1 base and J by 3 bases, leaving 10 bases between them.